What follows describes a single T cell receptor (beta chain). Its target is unknown. This sample stems from a study of cytomegalovirus exposure and HLA in healthy donors. Between the trimmed V and J ends, which lost 1 base and 3 bases, there was a span of 13 bases. CDR1 and CDR2 from the germline V gene are SNHLY and FYNNEI. The CDR3 runs to 15 residues. Study-level points and caveats: The CMV antigen specificity of a few CMV-associated chains was confirmed through in vitro analysis. Other equally common chains were less clonally expanded than HLA-associated TCR beta chains, a later analysis showed.

PCR employed 60 Vbeta and 13 Jbeta primers. Sequenced by immunoSEQ multiplex PCR; TCRdb stores in-frame clones only, minus some. The table shows about 200,000 clones, with approximately 79% occurring only once. Sequenced sample: PBMCs. The rearrangement uses TRBV2 and TRBJ2-7; perhaps TRBD2 as D (5 bases). The TCR originated in a man in his forties or fifties in good health and CMV-seronegative. CDR3 loop: CASSEEGGGGYEQYF. In DNA form, the CDR3 reads TGTGCCAGCAGTGAAGAGGGCGGCGGAGGCTACGAGCAGTACTTC.